The TCR beta chain described here comes from a study of OX40 agonist ivuxolimab in advanced cancers. Across the study: Three dose-escalation patients had partial responses: one with hepatocellular carcinoma and two with cutaneous melanoma.

Sequencing used immunoSEQ multiplex PCR; TCRdb keeps in-frame clones, though not all of them. Of more than 65,000 clones listed, around 80% are singletons. V was clipped by 4 bases and J by 1 base, with 14 bases between them. Germline V gene data show CDR1 as LNHDA and CDR2 as SQIVND (reference sequence). This CDR3 contains 16 residues. Study observations and caveats: Several nonresponders also turned out to have low normalized T-cell clonal expansion.

Points on this clone: Its specificity is unknown.

Here the sequenced sample was CD4+ or CD8+ T cells sorted from blood, taken in a trial of the OX40 agonist ivuxolimab. The origin of this receptor is an adult with an advanced solid tumor such as melanoma, head and neck, liver or kidney cancer. This chain joins TRBV19 and TRBJ1-5, with a weak D call TRBD1 (5 bases). CDR3 DNA sequence: TGTGCCAGTAGTACCCCGCAGGGTTGGAGCAATCAGCCCCAGCATTTT. Its translation: CASSTPQGWSNQPQHF.